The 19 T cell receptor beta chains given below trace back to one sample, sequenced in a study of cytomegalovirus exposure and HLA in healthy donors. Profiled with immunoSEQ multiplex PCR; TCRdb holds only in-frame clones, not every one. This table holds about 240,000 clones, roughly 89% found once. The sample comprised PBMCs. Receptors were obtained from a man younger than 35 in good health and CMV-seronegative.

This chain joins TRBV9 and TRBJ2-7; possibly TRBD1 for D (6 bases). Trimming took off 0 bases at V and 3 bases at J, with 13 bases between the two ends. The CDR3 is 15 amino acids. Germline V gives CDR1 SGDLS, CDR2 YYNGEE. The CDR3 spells CASSVEGTGIYEQYF. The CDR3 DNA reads TGTGCCAGCAGCGTAGAAGGAACAGGGATCTACGAGCAGTACTTC.

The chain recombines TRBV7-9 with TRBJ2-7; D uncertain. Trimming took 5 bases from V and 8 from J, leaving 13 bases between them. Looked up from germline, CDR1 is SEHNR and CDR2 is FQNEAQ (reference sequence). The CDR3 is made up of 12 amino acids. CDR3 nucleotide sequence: TGTGCCAGCAGCCCCAACTCCCCCAAGCAGTACTTC. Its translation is CASSPNSPKQYF.

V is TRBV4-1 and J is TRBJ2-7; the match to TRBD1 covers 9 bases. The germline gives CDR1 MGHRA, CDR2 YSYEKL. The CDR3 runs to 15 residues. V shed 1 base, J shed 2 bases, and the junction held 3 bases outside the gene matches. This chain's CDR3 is CASSQGQGEAYEQYF. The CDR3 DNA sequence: TGCGCCAGCAGCCAAGGACAGGGGGAGGCCTACGAGCAGTACTTC.

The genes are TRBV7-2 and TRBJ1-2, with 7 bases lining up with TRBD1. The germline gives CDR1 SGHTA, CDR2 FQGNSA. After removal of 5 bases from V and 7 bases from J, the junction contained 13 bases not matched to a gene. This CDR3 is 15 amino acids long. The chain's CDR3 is CASSGDSRDFVGYTF. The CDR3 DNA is TGTGCCAGCAGCGGGGACAGCAGAGATTTTGTTGGCTACACCTTC.

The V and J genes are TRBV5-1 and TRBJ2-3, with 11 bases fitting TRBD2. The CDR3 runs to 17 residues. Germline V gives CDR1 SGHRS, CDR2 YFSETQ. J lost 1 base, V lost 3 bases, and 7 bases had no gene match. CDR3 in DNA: TGCGCCAGCAGCTCCCCTAGCGGGGGGCGGGGCACAGATACGCAGTATTTT. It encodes CASSSPSGGRGTDTQYF.

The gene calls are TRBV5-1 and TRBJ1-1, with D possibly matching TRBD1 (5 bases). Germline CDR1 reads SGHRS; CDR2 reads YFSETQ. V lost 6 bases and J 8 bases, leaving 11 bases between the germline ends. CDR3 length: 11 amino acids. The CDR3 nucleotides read TGCGCCAGCAAGTATGGGGCCGAAGCTTTCTTT. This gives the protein CASKYGAEAFF.

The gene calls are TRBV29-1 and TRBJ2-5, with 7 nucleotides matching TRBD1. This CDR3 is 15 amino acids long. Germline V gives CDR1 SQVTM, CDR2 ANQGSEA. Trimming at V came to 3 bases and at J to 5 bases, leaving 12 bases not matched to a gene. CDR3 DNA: TGCAGCGTTGAGCTACAGGGGAGATCTTCGGAGACCCAGTACTTC. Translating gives CSVELQGRSSETQYF.

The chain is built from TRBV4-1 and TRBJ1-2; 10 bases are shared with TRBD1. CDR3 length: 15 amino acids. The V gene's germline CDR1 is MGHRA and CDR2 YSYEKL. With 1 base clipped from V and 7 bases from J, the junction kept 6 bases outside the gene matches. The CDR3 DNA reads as TGCGCCAGCAGCCAAGGACAGGGGGCAAAGGTTGGCTACACCTTC. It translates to CASSQGQGAKVGYTF.

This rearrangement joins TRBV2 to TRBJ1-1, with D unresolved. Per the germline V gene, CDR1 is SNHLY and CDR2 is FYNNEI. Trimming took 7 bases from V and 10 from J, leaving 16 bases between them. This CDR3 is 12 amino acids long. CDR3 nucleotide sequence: TGTGCCAGCACCACCTACGATGGAGCAGCTTTCTTT. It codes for CASTTYDGAAFF.

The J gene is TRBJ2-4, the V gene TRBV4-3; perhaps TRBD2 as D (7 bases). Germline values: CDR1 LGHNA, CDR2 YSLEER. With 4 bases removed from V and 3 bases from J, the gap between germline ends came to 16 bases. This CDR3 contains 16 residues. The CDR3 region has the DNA TGCGCCAGCAGCCCCACCGGGGGGCTTATCAAAAACATTCAGTACTTC. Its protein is CASSPTGGLIKNIQYF.

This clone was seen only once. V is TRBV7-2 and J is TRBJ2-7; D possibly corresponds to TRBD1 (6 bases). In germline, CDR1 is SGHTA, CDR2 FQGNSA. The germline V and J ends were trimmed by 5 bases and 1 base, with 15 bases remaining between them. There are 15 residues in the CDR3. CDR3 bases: TGTGCCAGCAGCGGGCCGGGACATAAATCCTACGAGCAGTACTTC. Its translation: CASSGPGHKSYEQYF.

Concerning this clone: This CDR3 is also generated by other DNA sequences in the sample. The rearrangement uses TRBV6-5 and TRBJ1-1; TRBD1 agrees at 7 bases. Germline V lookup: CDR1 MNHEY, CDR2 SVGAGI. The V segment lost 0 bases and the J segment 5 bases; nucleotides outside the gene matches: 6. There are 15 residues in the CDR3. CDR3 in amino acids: CASSYSRQGGTEAFF. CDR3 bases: TGTGCCAGCAGTTACTCGAGACAGGGTGGAACTGAAGCTTTCTTT.

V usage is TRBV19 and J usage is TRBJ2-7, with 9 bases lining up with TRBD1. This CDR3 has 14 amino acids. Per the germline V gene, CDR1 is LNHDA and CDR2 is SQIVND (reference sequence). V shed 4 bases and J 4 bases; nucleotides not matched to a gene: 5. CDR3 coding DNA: TGTGCCAGTAGTAGACAGGGGGACTTGTACGAGCAGTACTTC. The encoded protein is CASSRQGDLYEQYF.

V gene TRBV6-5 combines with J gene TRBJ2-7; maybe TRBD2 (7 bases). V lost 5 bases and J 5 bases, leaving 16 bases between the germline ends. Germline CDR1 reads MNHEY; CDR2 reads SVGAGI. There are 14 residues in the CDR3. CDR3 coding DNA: TGTGCCAGCAGTATAATGGCGGGGGCCCACGAGCAGTACTTC. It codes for CASSIMAGAHEQYF.

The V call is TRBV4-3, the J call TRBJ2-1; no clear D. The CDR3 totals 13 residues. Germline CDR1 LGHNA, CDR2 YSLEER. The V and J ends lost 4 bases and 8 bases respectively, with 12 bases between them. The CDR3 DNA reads TGCGCCAGCAGCCCCCGACTCCTCTATGAGCAGTTCTTC. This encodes CASSPRLLYEQFF.

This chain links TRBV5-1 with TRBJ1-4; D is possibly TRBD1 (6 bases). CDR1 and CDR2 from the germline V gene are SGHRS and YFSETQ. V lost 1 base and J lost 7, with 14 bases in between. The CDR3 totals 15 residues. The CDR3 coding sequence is TGCGCCAGCAGCTTGCCACCTACAGGGAGTGAAAAACTGTTTTTT. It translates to CASSLPPTGSEKLFF.

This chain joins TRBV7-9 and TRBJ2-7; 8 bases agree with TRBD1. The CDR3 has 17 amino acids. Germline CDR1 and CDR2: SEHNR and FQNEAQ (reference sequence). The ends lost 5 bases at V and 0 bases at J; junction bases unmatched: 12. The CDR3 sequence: CASSRDRLPIFSYEQYF. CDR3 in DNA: TGTGCCAGCAGCCGGGACAGGCTCCCGATCTTCTCCTACGAGCAGTACTTC.

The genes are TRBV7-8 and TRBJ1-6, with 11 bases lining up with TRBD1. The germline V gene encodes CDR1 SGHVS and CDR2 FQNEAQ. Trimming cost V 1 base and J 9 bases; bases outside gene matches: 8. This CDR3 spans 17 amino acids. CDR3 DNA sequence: TGTGCCAGCAGCTTAGGGACAGGGGGCTATTCCACTTCACCCCTCCACTTT. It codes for CASSLGTGGYSTSPLHF.

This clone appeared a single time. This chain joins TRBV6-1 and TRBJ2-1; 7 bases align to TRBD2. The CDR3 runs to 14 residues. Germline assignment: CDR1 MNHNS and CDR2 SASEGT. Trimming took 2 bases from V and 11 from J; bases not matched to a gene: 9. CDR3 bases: TGTGCCAGCAGTGAACTACTAGCGCCCCCGAAGCAGTTCTTC. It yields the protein CASSELLAPPKQFF.